A selection of T cell receptor beta chains follows, all from one sample in a study of CD8+CD57+ T cells in acquired aplastic anemia. TCRdb called the reads again in MiXCR, with one record for every CDR3 protein. The sample has around 200,000 distinct CDR3 sequences, around 47% seen once; the top ten hold around 9.7%. The sample was sorted CD4+, CD8+, or CD8+CD57+ T cells (not recorded which) from PBMCs. The receptor set was obtained from a human donor with aplastic anemia. Both conserved end residues are part of each CDR3. The order of the fields is D gene, J gene, clone size, V gene, CDR3 DNA, CDR3 protein. D genes are given only for firm matches. The size field is filled for only some rows; it gives once, few, many or a size class.

>TRBD2|TRBJ2-1|many|TRBV7-3
TGTGCCAGCAGCTTAAGAGGGACTAGCGGGAGGGGCACCTACAATGAGCAGTTCTTC
CASSLRGTSGRGTYNEQFF
>NA|TRBJ2-3|NA|TRBV2
TGTGCCAGCGGGCAGGGTACGGGTTCGCAGTATTTT
CASGQGTGSQYF
>TRBD1|TRBJ2-7|once|TRBV5-4
TGTGCCAGCAGCTCGCCCGGACAGGGGGCCGAGCAGTACTTC
CASSSPGQGAEQYF
>NA|TRBJ2-7|many|TRBV19
TGTGCCAGTAGTATACAGGCAGGATACTACGAGCAGTACTTC
CASSIQAGYYEQYF
>NA|TRBJ1-5|many|TRBV6-6
TGTGCCAGCAGTTACTCCGCAGGCAATCAGCCCCAGCATTTT
CASSYSAGNQPQHF
>NA|TRBJ2-5|NA|TRBV6-1
TGTGCCAGCACCCCGACAGGTTTCGAGGAGACCCAGTACTTC
CASTPTGFEETQYF
>TRBD2|TRBJ2-2|many|TRBV11-2
TGTGCCAGCAGCTCACCGATCCACCAACTAGCGGGAGGGGGGGAGCTGTTTTTT
CASSSPIHQLAGGGELFF
>TRBD1|TRBJ1-1|NA|TRBV20-1
TGCAGTGCTAGGCCCCCTGGGCAGAGGCGACAGGGGGACACTGAAGCTTTCTTT
CSARPPGQRRQGDTEAFF
>NA|TRBJ2-5|many|TRBV12-3/TRBV12-4
TGTGCCAGCAGCCGCGTCGTAGGGGAGACCCAGTACTTC
CASSRVVGETQYF
>NA|TRBJ2-2|NA|TRBV19
TGTGCCAGTAGTCTCACCCACAGGGGCGGGAGCACCGGGGAGCTGTTTTTT
CASSLTHRGGSTGELFF
>TRBD2|TRBJ2-1|NA|TRBV19
TGTGCCAGTAGTATTTCTAGCGGGGGCCACAATGAGCAGTTCTTC
CASSISSGGHNEQFF
>TRBD2|TRBJ2-3|once|TRBV10-1
TGCGCCAGCAGTGATTTGCCCGGGAGGGCGTTCGATACGCAGTATTTT
CASSDLPGRAFDTQYF
>NA|TRBJ1-1|once|TRBV15
TGTGCCACCAGCAGGGCCCCACAGGAGGTAGCTGAAGCTTTCTTT
CATSRAPQEVAEAFF
>NA|TRBJ2-4|many|TRBV4-1
TGCGCCAGCAGTCCGGGTCTACAAGCCAAAAACATTCAGTACTTC
CASSPGLQAKNIQYF
>TRBD1|TRBJ2-7|NA|TRBV20-1
TGCAGTGCCCCATCCGGGACAGGGAATCCCTACGAGCAGTACTTC
CSAPSGTGNPYEQYF
>NA|TRBJ1-1|few|TRBV6-1
TGTGCCAGCAGTGCCACAGGTCACCATTACACTGAAGCTTTCTTT
CASSATGHHYTEAFF
>NA|TRBJ2-5|many|TRBV5-1
TGCGCCAGCAGCTTGGTACAACTCCAAGAGACCCAGTACTTC
CASSLVQLQETQYF
>NA|TRBJ2-1|many|TRBV7-2
TGTGCCAGCAGCTTATCGTCAGGTGTGGTATCCAATGAGCAGTTCTTC
CASSLSSGVVSNEQFF
>NA|TRBJ1-5|NA|TRBV10-2
TGCGCCAGCAGTGAGTCCGCCGGTCATCAGCCCCAGCATTTT
CASSESAGHQPQHF
>NA|TRBJ2-7|NA|TRBV4-2
TGTGCCAGCAGCCAAGATCAAAGGAATCCCGAGCAGTACTTC
CASSQDQRNPEQYF
>TRBD2|TRBJ2-7|NA|TRBV29-1
TGCAGCGTTGTTTCCCCTACTAGCGGACTCTCGGGGGAGCAGTACTTC
CSVVSPTSGLSGEQYF
>TRBD1|TRBJ1-6|many|TRBV19
TGTGCCACTAGAGCGTGGGACAGGGGGGATAATTCACCCCTCCACTTT
CATRAWDRGDNSPLHF
>TRBD2|TRBJ2-3|many|TRBV19
TGTGCCAGTCGCGGACTAGCGGGGCCTCTCGACGATACGCAGTATTTT
CASRGLAGPLDDTQYF
>NA|TRBJ2-5|NA|TRBV7-9
TGTGCCAGCAGCTCGGAAGAGACCCAGTACTTC
CASSSEETQYF
>NA|TRBJ2-7|many|TRBV6-5
TGTGCCAGCAGTTCATTCACCTACGAGCAGTACTTC
CASSSFTYEQYF
>NA|TRBJ1-2|NA|TRBV12-3/TRBV12-4
TGTGCCAGCGGGGGGGGAAAACGGGGCTACACCTTC
CASGGGKRGYTF
>NA|TRBJ1-5|few|TRBV27
TGTGCCAGCAGGATGAACAGGGCAAGTCACGAGCCCCAGCATTTT
CASRMNRASHEPQHF
>NA|TRBJ2-1|NA|TRBV19
TGTGCCAGTTCCGGGATTCCCTACAATGAGCAGTTCTTC
CASSGIPYNEQFF
>TRBD2|TRBJ2-1|few|TRBV4-1
TGCGCCAGCAGCCAGGGGAGGGCCGGGGGTGAGCAGTTCTTC
CASSQGRAGGEQFF
>NA|TRBJ1-6|NA|TRBV6-1
TGTGCCAGCAGGGACGGGGATTCACCCCTCCACTTT
CASRDGDSPLHF
>TRBD1|TRBJ1-2|NA|TRBV7-2
TGTGCCAGCGTTCCCGGGACAGGGGTCCGCGGCTACACCTTC
CASVPGTGVRGYTF
>TRBD2|TRBJ2-1|NA|TRBV12-3/TRBV12-4
TGTGCCAGCGGTCCGACTAGCGGGAGCTACAATGAGCAGTTCTTC
CASGPTSGSYNEQFF
>NA|TRBJ2-3|NA|TRBV2
TGTGCCAGCAGTGTCAATCGGGGAGCGGATACGCAGTATTTT
CASSVNRGADTQYF
>NA|TRBJ2-7|many|TRBV20-1
TGCAGTGCTAGAGCCGGGACGGTCTCCTACGAGCAGTACTTC
CSARAGTVSYEQYF
>NA|TRBJ1-5|many|TRBV9
TGTGCCAGCAGCGTAGATGGGGGCAATCAGCCCCAGCATTTT
CASSVDGGNQPQHF
>TRBD2|TRBJ2-1|many|TRBV4-1
TGCGCCAGCAGCCAAGGTCGAGCGGGAGAGAACAATGAGCAGTTCTTC
CASSQGRAGENNEQFF
>TRBD1|TRBJ1-1|once|TRBV10-3
TGTGCCATCAGGACAGGGGGAGGGACTGAAGCTTTCTTT
CAIRTGGGTEAFF
>NA|TRBJ2-3|many|TRBV7-2
TGTGCCAGCAGCCCGGCGGGGAGGCTCACAGATACGCAGTATTTT
CASSPAGRLTDTQYF
>TRBD1|TRBJ1-2|NA|TRBV7-6
TGTGCCAGCAGCCACGCGACAGGGGGCGAGGACTATGGCTACACCTTC
CASSHATGGEDYGYTF